This TCR beta chain was observed in a study of control samples from healthy donors and cancer patients (dated by TCRdb to about 2020). V is cut back by 7 bases and J by 1 base, with 3 bases in the junction unmatched. Reading the germline V gene (reference sequence) gives CDR1 MNHNY and CDR2 SVGAGI. The CDR3 runs 14 amino acids, cysteine and phenylalanine included. Only the CDR3 DNA stays, 42 bases, in frame from base 1. Turning to this clone: Its antigen remains undetermined. No much larger clonotype is one base removed from it; base qualities were not supplied.

The library came from the immunoSEQ multiplex PCR assay. This immuneACCESS table, as held by TCRdb, lists in-frame sequences with V and J called but not all clones. Of the missing ones, under half trace to an unresolved V gene in checked studies; the others have no known cause. The sample table records 84,000 or so clones; 70% to 85% of these occur just once. Clones ranked in the top ten supply around a tenth of the sample. The sample taken for sequencing was PBMCs. The sequence is built from TRBV6-6 and TRBJ2-7, with TRBD2 identical over 11 junction bases. This TCR was recovered from a man in his 60s with head and neck cancer. Read as DNA, the sequence is TGTGCCAGCACCGGGACTAGCGGATCCTACGAGCAGTACTTC. Translated, it gives CASTGTSGSYEQYF.